This entry lists 4 T cell receptor beta chains sequenced from one sample in a study of human T cells and chemical hapten exposure. As to time point: pre-sensitization, week 0. Treatment denoted: therapeutic diphenylcyclopropenone sensitization with weekly scalp DPC. Extraction yielded total RNA from whole blood (unfractionated). TCRdb recomputed calls from the RACE reads with MiXCR, one row per CDR3 protein. The sample yields almost 35,000 distinct CDR3 sequences, about 9.3% seen once. This specimen was whole blood, taken in connection with sensitization to the hapten diphenylcyclopropenone (DPC). The receptor set was obtained from a man aged 45-60 years with alopecia areata. Some clones in this sample may be carry-over from other donors' samples.

Many counts were recorded for this clonotype. The chain recombines TRBV28 with TRBJ2-7; 7 positions match TRBD1. The V gene end was trimmed by 6 bases and the J gene end by 2 bases; junction bases not matched to a gene: 7. Germline V gene lookup returns CDR1 MDHEN and CDR2 SYDVKM. The CDR3 runs 14 residues. The CDR3 reads CASRDRTKTYEQYF. The CDR3 nucleotides are TGTGCCAGCAGGGACAGGACCAAAACCTACGAGCAGTACTTC.

The V and J genes are TRBV5-6 and TRBJ2-3; 7 positions match TRBD1. Germline V gene lookup returns CDR1 SGHDT and CDR2 YYEEEE. The CDR3 runs 15 residues. The trim removed 2 bases at V and 4 bases at J, leaving 7 bases unmatched. CDR3 amino acids: CASSLYRGGADTQYF. In DNA, the CDR3 is TGTGCCAGCAGCTTATACAGGGGTGGTGCAGATACGCAGTATTTT.

This clonotype came up a few times. This sequence joins TRBV19 and TRBJ2-5; D is unclear. Germline CDR1 LNHDA, CDR2 SQIVND (reference sequence). CDR3 length: 12 residues. The V gene lost 2 bases and the J gene lost 5 bases, with 6 bases spanning the gap. Here the CDR3 reads CASSISDETQYF. The DNA for the CDR3 is TGTGCCAGTAGTATATCTGACGAGACCCAGTACTTC.

The CDR3: CASSPQVTSDTQYF. Here the CDR3 DNA reads TGTGCCAGCAGCCCCCAGGTTACCTCAGATACGCAGTATTTT. The V gene is TRBV11-2, the J gene TRBJ2-3; no clear D gene. The CDR3 length is 14 residues. Germline loops: CDR1 SGHAT, CDR2 FQNNGV. V lost 5 bases to trimming and J lost 4 bases, with 13 bases between them.